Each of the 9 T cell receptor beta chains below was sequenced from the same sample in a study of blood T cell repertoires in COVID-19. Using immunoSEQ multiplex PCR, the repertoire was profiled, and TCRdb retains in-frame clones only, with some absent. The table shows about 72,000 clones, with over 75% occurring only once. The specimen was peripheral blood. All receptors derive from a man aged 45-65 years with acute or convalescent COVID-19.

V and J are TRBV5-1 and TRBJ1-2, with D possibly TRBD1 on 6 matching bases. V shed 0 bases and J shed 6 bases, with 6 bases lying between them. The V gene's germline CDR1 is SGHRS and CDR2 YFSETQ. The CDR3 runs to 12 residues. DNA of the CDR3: TGCGCCAGCAGCTTGGCAGGGGATGGCTACACCTTC. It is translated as CASSLAGDGYTF.

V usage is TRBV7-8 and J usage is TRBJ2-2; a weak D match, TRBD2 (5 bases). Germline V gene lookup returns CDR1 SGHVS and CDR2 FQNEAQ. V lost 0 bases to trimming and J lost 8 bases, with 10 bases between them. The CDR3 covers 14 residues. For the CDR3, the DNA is TGTGCCAGCAGCTTAGCGCCCGGGGTTGGGGAGCTGTTTTTT. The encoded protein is CASSLAPGVGELFF.

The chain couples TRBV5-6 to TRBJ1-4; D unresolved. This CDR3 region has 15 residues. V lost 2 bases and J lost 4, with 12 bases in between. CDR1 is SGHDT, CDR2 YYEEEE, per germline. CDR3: CASSFTPSVNEKLFF. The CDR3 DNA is TGTGCCAGCAGCTTTACCCCTTCGGTTAATGAAAAACTGTTTTTT.

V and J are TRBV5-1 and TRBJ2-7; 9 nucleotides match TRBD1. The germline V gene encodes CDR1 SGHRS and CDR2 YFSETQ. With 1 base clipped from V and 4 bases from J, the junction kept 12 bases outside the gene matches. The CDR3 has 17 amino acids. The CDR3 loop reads CASSLLGTGRSGYEQYF. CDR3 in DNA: TGCGCCAGCAGCTTGTTAGGGACAGGGCGTTCGGGATACGAGCAGTACTTC.

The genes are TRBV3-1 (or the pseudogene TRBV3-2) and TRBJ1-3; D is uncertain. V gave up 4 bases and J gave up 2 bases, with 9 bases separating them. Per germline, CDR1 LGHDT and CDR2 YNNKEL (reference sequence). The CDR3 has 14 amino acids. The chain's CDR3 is CASSRPGTGNTIYF. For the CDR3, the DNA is TGTGCCAGCAGCCGTCCGGGTACTGGAAACACCATATATTTT.

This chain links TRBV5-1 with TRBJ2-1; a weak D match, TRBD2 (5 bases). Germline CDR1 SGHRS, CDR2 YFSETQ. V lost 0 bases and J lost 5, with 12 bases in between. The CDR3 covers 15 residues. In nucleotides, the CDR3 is TGCGCCAGCAGCTTGGCGACTACACGGAACAATGAGCAGTTCTTC. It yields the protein CASSLATTRNNEQFF.

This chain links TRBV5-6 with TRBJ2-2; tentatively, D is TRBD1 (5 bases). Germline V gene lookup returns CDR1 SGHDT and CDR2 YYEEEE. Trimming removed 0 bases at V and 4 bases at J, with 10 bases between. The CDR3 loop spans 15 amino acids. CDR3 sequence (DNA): TGTGCCAGCAGCTTGGTAGACAGAACCACCGGGGAGCTGTTTTTT. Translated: CASSLVDRTTGELFF.

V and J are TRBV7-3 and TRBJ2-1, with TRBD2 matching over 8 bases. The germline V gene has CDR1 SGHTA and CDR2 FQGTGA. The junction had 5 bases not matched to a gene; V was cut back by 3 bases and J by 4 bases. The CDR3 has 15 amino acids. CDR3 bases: TGTGCCAGCAGCTTGCGGGGGGTTACTTACAATGAGCAGTTCTTC. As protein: CASSLRGVTYNEQFF.

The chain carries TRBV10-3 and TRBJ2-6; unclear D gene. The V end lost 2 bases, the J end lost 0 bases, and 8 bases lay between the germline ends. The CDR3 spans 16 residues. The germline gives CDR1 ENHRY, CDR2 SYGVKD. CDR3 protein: CAISERSYSGANVLTF. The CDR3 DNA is TGTGCCATCAGTGAGCGGAGCTACTCTGGGGCCAACGTCCTGACTTTC.